The 14 T cell receptor beta chains below come from one sample, sequenced in a study of T cell repertoires in cytomegalovirus infection. TCRdb re-analysed the reads in MiXCR, keeping a single row per CDR3 protein. The sample carries some 400,000 distinct CDR3 sequences, 15% to 20% recorded once. What was sequenced was PBMCs. The source is a human donor in good health (CMV status not recorded). Some clones in this sample may be carry-over from other donors' samples.

The chain employs TRBV25-1 and TRBJ2-7; either TRBD1 or TRBD2 may fit D (6 bases each). V was pared by 0 bases and J by 6 bases, with 15 bases between. Germline CDR1 and CDR2: MGHDK and SYGVNS. The CDR3 is made up of 15 amino acids. CDR3 sequence reads: CASSEYKGGWGEQYF. DNA of the CDR3: TGTGCCAGCAGTGAATATAAGGGGGGATGGGGCGAGCAGTACTTC.

Ten or more counts support this clonotype. J is TRBJ2-3 and V is TRBV7-2; 7 bases are a match to TRBD1. The trim removed 5 bases at V and 1 base at J, leaving 3 bases unmatched. There are 14 residues in the CDR3. Germline V gene lookup returns CDR1 SGHTA and CDR2 FQGNSA. The CDR3, as DNA: TGTGCCAGCAGCGGAGGACAGGGCACAGATACGCAGTATTTT. It is translated as CASSGGQGTDTQYF.

This chain joins TRBV20-1 and TRBJ2-5, with D perhaps TRBD2 (6 bases). Looked up from germline, CDR1 is DFQATT and CDR2 is SNEGSKA (reference sequence). Trimming took 6 bases from V and 4 from J, leaving 15 bases between them. The CDR3 contains 13 residues. CDR3 sequence (DNA): TGCAGTGCCCCGATTAGCGGCTCAGAGACCCAGTACTTC. Protein: CSAPISGSETQYF.

The rearrangement links TRBV4-3 to TRBJ2-2; tentatively, D is TRBD2 (7 bases). Trimming stripped 3 bases from V and 6 bases from J, with 17 bases between. Germline V lookup: CDR1 LGHNA, CDR2 YSLEER. CDR3 length equals 16 residues. The CDR3 region has the DNA TGCGCCAGCAGCCATCTCTGGGGGGGGGCCCCCGGGGAGCTGTTTTTT. Its translation is CASSHLWGGAPGELFF.

This clonotype has more than one count but fewer than ten. The chain links TRBV19 to TRBJ2-6, with a weak D call TRBD2 (7 bases). V was trimmed by 7 bases and J by 2 bases, leaving 24 bases between them. The CDR3 is 19 residues long. The germline V gene has CDR1 LNHDA and CDR2 SQIVND (reference sequence). CDR3 in amino acids: CASTSSRGAISTGANVLTF. The CDR3 DNA follows: TGTGCCAGTACCTCGAGTCGGGGGGCGATTTCTACTGGGGCCAACGTCCTGACTTTC.

The rearrangement links TRBV2 to TRBJ1-6, with 7 bases identical to TRBD1. V was clipped by 6 bases and J by 14 bases; unmatched bases: 4. Germline CDR1 SNHLY, CDR2 FYNNEI. This CDR3 contains 11 residues. The CDR3 protein is CASSWTGSLHF. The CDR3 DNA is TGTGCCAGCAGCTGGACAGGCTCCCTCCACTTT.

V is TRBV27 and J is TRBJ2-1; a weak D match, TRBD1 (5 bases). Germline V gives CDR1 MNHEY, CDR2 SMNVEV (reference sequence). The CDR3 covers 17 residues. Trimming cost V 6 bases and J 3 bases, with 21 bases left between them. In nucleotides, the CDR3 is TGTGCCAGCAGAAATTTCGTGACAGTGAACCGCTACAATGAGCAGTTCTTC. Translation gives CASRNFVTVNRYNEQFF.

This clonotype was seen at least ten times. The chain recombines TRBV20-1 with TRBJ2-5, with D tentatively TRBD1 or TRBD2 (5 bases each). The V gene lost 3 bases and the J gene lost 5 bases, with 22 bases spanning the gap. The germline CDR1 and CDR2 sequences are DFQATT and SNEGSKA (reference sequence). There are 16 residues in the CDR3. The CDR3 sequence is CSASFKAAIRGETQYF. DNA of the CDR3: TGCAGTGCTAGTTTTAAGGCGGCTATCCGGGGCGAGACCCAGTACTTC.

The sample holds many counts of this clonotype. The V and J genes are TRBV6-6 and TRBJ2-5, with TRBD2 identical over 9 bases. The V gene's germline CDR1 is MNHNY and CDR2 SVGAGI (reference sequence). V was clipped by 6 bases and J by 0 bases; unmatched bases: 8. CDR3 length equals 16 residues. The CDR3 DNA reads as TGTGCCAGCAGACCTAGCGGGGCGCCCCACCAAGAGACCCAGTACTTC. It codes for CASRPSGAPHQETQYF.

This clonotype was seen ten or more times. The gene calls are TRBV7-2 and TRBJ1-1; D gene unclear. Germline-derived CDR1 and CDR2 are SGHTA and FQGNSA. CDR3 length equals 13 residues. Trimming shortened V by 5 bases and J by 0 bases, and 7 bases separated the two germline ends. CDR3 residues: CASSTTVNTEAFF. CDR3 coding DNA: TGTGCCAGCAGCACCACAGTGAACACTGAAGCTTTCTTT.

V is TRBV5-6 and J is TRBJ2-5; unclear D gene. This CDR3 is 12 amino acids long. V was pared by 1 base and J by 5 bases, with 6 bases between. The germline CDR1 and CDR2 sequences are SGHDT and YYEEEE. CDR3 residues: CASSLLTETQYF. CDR3 sequence (DNA): TGTGCCAGCAGCTTGCTAACGGAGACCCAGTACTTC.

Written as DNA, the CDR3 is TGTGCCAGTAGTAGCGGGCAGGGTGAGCAGTTCTTC. It encodes CASSSGQGEQFF. The V gene is TRBV5-4, the J gene TRBJ2-1; 7 nucleotides agree with TRBD2. CDR1 is SGHNT and CDR2 is YYREEE in the germline V gene (reference sequence). J was trimmed by 9 bases and V by 8 bases; bases with no gene match: 8. This CDR3 has 12 amino acids.

This sequence joins TRBV5-1 and TRBJ2-7; a weak D match, TRBD1 (6 bases). Trimming stripped 6 bases from V and 2 bases from J, with 12 bases between. The CDR3 sequence is 13 residues long. Germline V gene lookup returns CDR1 SGHRS and CDR2 YFSETQ. The CDR3 DNA is TGCGCCAGCAACGACAGGACCACCTACGAGCAGTACTTC. It is translated as CASNDRTTYEQYF.

This clonotype has at least ten counts. The chain combines TRBV7-6 with TRBJ2-1; TRBD2 matches at 7 bases. V gave up 1 base and J gave up 8 bases; unmatched junction bases: 8. The CDR3 runs to 15 residues. Germline V gene data show CDR1 as SGHVS and CDR2 as FNYEAQ. CDR3 loop: CASSLGTGGGDEQFF. The CDR3 nucleotides read TGTGCCAGCAGCTTAGGGACGGGAGGTGGGGATGAGCAGTTCTTC.